The present TCR beta chain was sequenced within a study of cytomegalovirus exposure and HLA in healthy donors. The study's findings and limits: The authors later found HLA-associated TCR beta chains more clonally expanded than equally common others. A later analysis reportedly identified an Asian-associated ancestry cluster as carrying fewer N-insertions than the roughly 700-donor mean. Later, TCR association rates were found to vary by HLA locus, highest for DRB1 and lowest for HLA-C. Later analysis associated a missense DCLRE1C variant with TCR beta V- and J-gene trimming.

The primer mix had 60 Vbeta and 13 Jbeta primers. Some clones are missing from TCRdb's copy, which holds only in-frame ones; the method was immunoSEQ multiplex PCR. Its clone listing holds over 100,000 clones. The CDR3 extends over 17 amino acids. CDR1 LNHNV and CDR2 YYDKDF come from the germline V gene (reference sequence). J gave up 2 bases and V 5 bases, and 13 bases lay outside the gene matches. On this clone: Its antigen is unknown.

Sample: PBMCs. This TCR came from a woman between 35 and 50 years old in good health and CMV-seropositive. The rearrangement links TRBV15 to TRBJ2-3; TRBD1 matches at 7 bases. The CDR3 nucleotides are TGTGCCACCAGCGGGGATACAGGGGAAATCTTCACAGATACGCAGTATTTT. It is translated as CATSGDTGEIFTDTQYF.